The 22 T cell receptor beta chains given below trace back to one sample, sequenced in a study of response to subunit inactivated influenza vaccine. One entry per CDR3 protein results from TCRdb running MiXCR on the RT-PCR reads. This table holds about 780,000 distinct CDR3 sequences, about 18% found once. Sequencing used PBMCs from blood, obtained 4 to 6 days after vaccination. The receptors derive from a man over 45 who received an inactivated influenza vaccine.

V and J are TRBV13 and TRBJ2-7, with a tentative D call TRBD2 (6 bases). The CDR3 has 14 amino acids. Trimming removed 4 bases at V and 2 bases at J, with 12 bases between. Germline values: CDR1 PRHDT, CDR2 FYEKMQ (reference sequence). The CDR3 sequence: CASSWGLSTYEQYF. CDR3 bases: TGTGCCAGCAGCTGGGGACTGTCTACCTACGAGCAGTACTTC.

V usage is TRBV7-9 and J usage is TRBJ2-1, with 7 positions matching TRBD2. Germline V CDR1 and CDR2: SEHNR, FQNEAQ (reference sequence). Trimming removed 7 bases from V and 4 bases from J; junction bases left unmatched: 4. The CDR3 is made up of 13 amino acids. CDR3 residues: CASKSGDYNEQFF. The CDR3 nucleotides read TGTGCCAGCAAAAGCGGGGATTACAATGAGCAGTTCTTC.

This clonotype came up many times. This chain joins TRBV29-1 and TRBJ2-7, with TRBD1 identical over 7 bases. Losses at the gene ends were 4 bases for V and 0 bases for J; bases not matched to a gene: 3. The V gene's germline CDR1 is SQVTM and CDR2 ANQGSEA. The CDR3 runs to 13 residues. The chain's CDR3 is CSVGDRDSYEQYF. The CDR3 coding sequence is TGCAGCGTTGGGGACAGAGACTCCTACGAGCAGTACTTC.

This clonotype appeared a few times. V usage is TRBV20-1 and J usage is TRBJ2-5; TRBD1 aligns across 7 bases. Germline V CDR1 and CDR2: DFQATT, SNEGSKA (reference sequence). With V trimmed by 8 bases and J by 2 bases, 5 bases remained unmatched. The CDR3 extends over 12 amino acids. The CDR3 DNA follows: TGCAGTACTTCAGGGGGTCAAGAGACCCAGTACTTC. Translation: CSTSGGQETQYF.

The CDR3 DNA is TGTGCCAGCAGCTCAACCGACAGGGGCGGCCAAGAGACCCAGTACTTC. Translated: CASSSTDRGGQETQYF. J is TRBJ2-5 and V is TRBV12-3 or TRBV12-4, with TRBD1 identical over 8 bases. CDR3 length: 16 amino acids. After removal of 6 bases from V and 1 base from J, the junction contained 10 bases not matched to a gene.

The chain has TRBV7-9 and TRBJ2-3, with 7 nucleotides matching TRBD1. The germline gives CDR1 SEHNR, CDR2 FQNEAQ (reference sequence). The CDR3 spans 16 residues. After removal of 3 bases from V and 2 bases from J, the junction contained 8 bases not matched to a gene. CDR3 protein: CASSFIPGQSTDTQYF. The CDR3 DNA reads as TGTGCCAGCAGCTTTATACCGGGACAGTCCACAGATACGCAGTATTTT.

This clonotype appeared many times. The chain employs TRBV6-6 and TRBJ1-2; TRBD1 matches at 9 bases. This CDR3 spans 13 amino acids. V lost 6 bases, J lost 6 bases, and 5 bases stayed unmatched. The germline CDR1 and CDR2 sequences are MNHNY and SVGAGI (reference sequence). CDR3 in amino acids: CASRLTGGDGYTF. CDR3 coding DNA: TGTGCCAGCAGACTAACAGGGGGCGATGGCTACACCTTC.

This clonotype was seen more than once but under ten times. The V call is TRBV7-2, the J call TRBJ2-1; unclear D gene. Deletions cut 1 base from V and 9 bases from J, with 13 bases between. The CDR3 loop spans 14 amino acids. Germline V gene data show CDR1 as SGHTA and CDR2 as FQGNSA. CDR3 residues: CASSLGLGRGEQFF. The CDR3 coding sequence is TGTGCCAGCAGCTTAGGCCTTGGCCGTGGTGAGCAGTTCTTC.

J is TRBJ1-2 and V is TRBV12-3 or TRBV12-4, with a tentative D call TRBD1 (5 bases). Between the trimmed V and J ends, which lost 3 bases and 4 bases, there was a span of 12 bases. The CDR3 has 14 amino acids. This chain's CDR3 is CASSFSQGAYGYTF. Written as DNA, the CDR3 is TGTGCCAGCAGTTTTTCCCAGGGCGCCTATGGCTACACCTTC.

There are a few counts of this clonotype. CDR3 protein: CASSLPRGHTNYGYTF. The CDR3 DNA is TGTGCCAGCAGCTTACCAAGGGGCCATACTAACTATGGCTACACCTTC. The gene calls are TRBV7-9 and TRBJ1-2, with D possibly TRBD1 on 5 matching bases. V shed 2 bases and J shed 0 bases, with 13 bases lying between them. This CDR3 spans 16 amino acids. Germline CDR1 reads SEHNR; CDR2 reads FQNEAQ (reference sequence).

V and J are TRBV7-2 and TRBJ2-6; 8 nucleotides align to TRBD1. J was trimmed by 0 bases and V by 0 bases; bases with no gene match: 10. Germline CDR1 reads SGHTA; CDR2 reads FQGNSA. CDR3 length equals 20 residues. Here the CDR3 DNA reads TGTGCCAGCAGCTTAGCGCCGGTAGGGACAGGCCTCTCTGGGGCCAACGTCCTGACTTTC. Translation: CASSLAPVGTGLSGANVLTF.

This clonotype appeared once. The chain recombines TRBV11-2 with TRBJ2-7, with D uncertain. This CDR3 is built from 17 residues. CDR1 and CDR2 (germline): SGHAT, FQNNGV. V was trimmed by 7 bases and J by 0 bases, leaving 22 bases between them. This chain's CDR3 is CASTFPTKGRSSYEQYF. DNA of the CDR3: TGTGCCAGCACCTTTCCGACAAAAGGCAGGAGCTCCTACGAGCAGTACTTC.

This clonotype was picked up many times. This chain links TRBV3-1 with TRBJ2-1; TRBD1 matches 10 bases. CDR1 and CDR2 (germline): LGHDT, YNNKEL (reference sequence). Trimming cost V 4 bases and J 6 bases; bases outside gene matches: 3. The CDR3 runs 14 residues. CDR3 DNA sequence: TGTGCCAGCAGCCCAGGACAGGGGGGCAATGAGCAGTTCTTC. Its translation: CASSPGQGGNEQFF.

This clonotype was detected a few times. The rearrangement joins TRBV7-6 to TRBJ2-7; D is perhaps TRBD2 (6 bases). Germline CDR1 SGHVS, CDR2 FNYEAQ. Trimming removed 3 bases from V and 4 bases from J, with 22 bases in between. This CDR3 has 17 residues. DNA of the CDR3: TGTGCCAGCAGCTTCATTGGGGAGGACATACCTAAGTACGAGCAGTACTTC. Translation gives CASSFIGEDIPKYEQYF.

The genes are TRBV2 and TRBJ1-3; D gene ambiguous. The V and J ends lost 1 base and 4 bases respectively, with 8 bases between them. Germline V gene data show CDR1 as SNHLY and CDR2 as FYNNEI. This CDR3 spans 14 amino acids. CDR3 loop: CASSEVTGGNTIYF. CDR3 nucleotide sequence: TGTGCCAGCAGTGAAGTCACCGGAGGAAACACCATATATTTT. Filled out from reference TRBV2 and TRBJ1-3, the complete variable domain reads EPEVTQTPSHQVTQMGQEVILRCVPISNHLYFYWYRQILGQKVEFLVSFYNNEISEKSEIFDDQFSVERPDGSNFTLKIRSTKLEDSAMYFCASSEVTGGNTIYFGEGSWLTVV.

This clonotype was seen ten or more times. This chain joins TRBV11-2 and TRBJ1-6; weak D call: TRBD1 (6 bases). Germline V gives CDR1 SGHAT, CDR2 FQNNGV. Trimming cost V 3 bases and J 7 bases, with 13 bases left between them. The CDR3 is made up of 15 amino acids. CDR3 DNA sequence: TGTGCCAGCAGCTTTGAGACAGGCGGGAATTCACCCCTCCACTTT. It translates to CASSFETGGNSPLHF.

Concerning this clonotype itself: Germline and junction disagree at one end, which may indicate a read error. The V call is TRBV7-9, the J call TRBJ1-2, with no clear D. The CDR3 is 12 residues long. From germline, CDR1 is SEHNR and CDR2 FQNEAQ (reference sequence). This CDR3 is CVSSVGGDGYTF. The CDR3 DNA is TGTGTCAGCAGCGTGGGTGGGGATGGCTACACCTTC. Drawing the rest from reference TRBV7-9 and TRBJ1-2, the complete variable domain is DTGVSQNPRHKITKRGQNVTFRCDPISEHNRLYWYRQTLGQGPEFLTYFQNEAQLEKSRLLSDRFSAERPKGSFSTLEIQRTEQGDSAMYLCVSSVGGDGYTFGSGTRLTVV.

V is TRBV2 and J is TRBJ2-6; TRBD1 might be the D (5 bases). This CDR3 contains 15 residues. CDR1 is SNHLY, CDR2 FYNNEI, per germline. V dropped 8 bases and J dropped 1 base, with 12 bases sitting between them. CDR3 loop: CASHTDSSGANVLTF. CDR3 coding DNA: TGTGCCAGCCACACCGACAGTTCTGGGGCCAACGTCCTGACTTTC. The whole variable domain, filled in from reference TRBV2 and TRBJ2-6, reads EPEVTQTPSHQVTQMGQEVILRCVPISNHLYFYWYRQILGQKVEFLVSFYNNEISEKSEIFDDQFSVERPDGSNFTLKIRSTKLEDSAMYFCASHTDSSGANVLTFGAGSRLTVL.

The chain joins TRBV5-1 to TRBJ2-3, with unresolved D. This CDR3 contains 15 residues. Per germline, CDR1 SGHRS and CDR2 YFSETQ. Trimming stripped 3 bases from V and 1 base from J, with 12 bases between. CDR3 DNA sequence: TGCGCCAGCAGCTCCCGTCCTGGGGGCACAGATACGCAGTATTTT. It codes for CASSSRPGGTDTQYF.

This chain joins TRBV4-2 and TRBJ2-1, with TRBD1 identical over 10 bases. Unmatched junction bases numbered 7, after V lost 5 bases and J lost 6 bases. From germline, CDR1 is LGHNA and CDR2 YNFKEQ. The CDR3 spans 15 residues. The CDR3 is CASSLGQGNSNEQFF. The CDR3 nucleotides are TGTGCCAGCAGCTTGGGACAGGGGAATTCCAATGAGCAGTTCTTC.

The CDR3 coding sequence is TGTGCCAGCAGTGAAGTAGCTACCAGCTCCTACAATGAGCAGTTCTTC. Protein sequence: CASSEVATSSYNEQFF. The chain links TRBV2 to TRBJ2-1; D is undetermined. Germline CDR1 SNHLY, CDR2 FYNNEI. CDR3 length: 16 amino acids. The germline V and J ends were trimmed by 1 base and 0 bases, with 10 bases remaining between them.

This clonotype has a single count. The chain links TRBV5-1 to TRBJ2-7; D gene ambiguous. Germline CDR1 SGHRS, CDR2 YFSETQ. The CDR3 is made up of 15 amino acids. Trimming took off 0 bases at V and 0 bases at J, with 10 bases between the two ends. The CDR3 sequence is CASSLAARTSYEQYF. For the CDR3, the DNA is TGCGCCAGCAGCTTGGCAGCCAGAACCTCCTACGAGCAGTACTTC.